This TCR beta chain was captured by sequencing in a study of T-cell reconstitution after alpha-beta-depleted transplantation in children. Overall study results and limits: One year post-transplant, T-cell counts and diversity were largely derived from T cells produced anew. Some patients showed high day-60 TCRbeta diversity, which derived from surviving recipient T cells and thymic progenitors. Roughly two months post-transplant, alpha-beta T cells reportedly originated from several hundred graft clones that had expanded.

In the case of this clonotype: Its antigen is unknown. One end of the junction varies from germline; a read error may be responsible.

Unique molecular identifiers tagged the TCRbeta library. Each CDR3 protein is one row after TCRdb ran MiXCR on the PCR reads. The sample carries about 160,000 distinct CDR3 sequences, more than 9.5% recorded once. This CDR3 is built from 15 residues. Germline V gives CDR1 MDHEN, CDR2 SYDVKM. V gene TRBV28 combines with J gene TRBJ2-1; 10 bases are a match to TRBD2. The clonotype was recovered from a boy aged 2 to 10 with acute myeloid leukemia, due to receive a stem cell transplant. Sequencing used PBMCs, obtained before TCRalphabeta/CD19-depleted stem cell transplant. CDR3 sequence reads: CTSKFVGLAMDEQFF. The CDR3 DNA reads as TGTACCAGCAAATTCGTGGGACTAGCGATGGATGAGCAGTTCTTC.